The text below deals with one T cell receptor beta chain. This record belongs to a study of T cell responses to AZD1222 COVID-19 vaccine. Profiling relied on immunoSEQ multiplex PCR, and the TCRdb table lists in-frame clones only, not all of them. Among 65,000 to 80,000 clones listed, approximately 83% were seen once. Trimming cost V 6 bases and J 5 bases, with 8 bases left between them. This CDR3 is 13 amino acids long. Germline V CDR1 and CDR2: MDHEN, SYDVKM. This clonotype originated in an adult who received the AZD1222 COVID-19 vaccine. This chain joins TRBV28 and TRBJ1-6; D is perhaps TRBD1 (5 bases). The sequencing here drew on peripheral blood, taken 28 days after the second AZD1222 dose. This CDR3 is CASREQDNSPLHF. In DNA form, the CDR3 reads TGTGCCAGCAGGGAACAGGATAATTCACCCCTCCACTTT.